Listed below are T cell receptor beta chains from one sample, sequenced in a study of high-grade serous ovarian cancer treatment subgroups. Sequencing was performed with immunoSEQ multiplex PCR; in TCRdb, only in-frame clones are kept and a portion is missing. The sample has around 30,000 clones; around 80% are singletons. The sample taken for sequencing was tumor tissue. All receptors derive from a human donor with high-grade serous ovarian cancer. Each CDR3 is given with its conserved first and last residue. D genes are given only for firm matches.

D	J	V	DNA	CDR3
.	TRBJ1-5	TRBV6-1	TGTGCCAGCACGGTTTGGACAGCTAGCAATCAGCCCCAGCATTTT	CASTVWTASNQPQHF
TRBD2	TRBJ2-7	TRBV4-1	TGCGCCAGCAGCCAAGTAAGACTAGCGGGAGGAAAGCAGTACTTC	CASSQVRLAGGKQYF
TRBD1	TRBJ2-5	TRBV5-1	TGCGCCAGCAGCTTGGGGGTACAGGGGGCGGTTGAGACCCAGTACTTC	CASSLGVQGAVETQYF
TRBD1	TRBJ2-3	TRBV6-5	TGTGCCAGCAGTCCCGGGACAGGAGACCTAAATACGCAGTATTTT	CASSPGTGDLNTQYF
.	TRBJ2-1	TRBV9	TGTGCCAGCAGCACTACCGGGACCCCGGGGCTCTACAATGAGCAGTTCTTC	CASSTTGTPGLYNEQFF
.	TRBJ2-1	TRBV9	TGTGCCAGCAGCGTAGACACGAGCTCCTACAATGAGCAGTTCTTC	CASSVDTSSYNEQFF
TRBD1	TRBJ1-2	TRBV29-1	TGCAGCGTTGAATTCCGGACAGGGACCTATGGCTACACCTTC	CSVEFRTGTYGYTF
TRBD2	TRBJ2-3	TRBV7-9	TGTGCCAGCAGCCCGAATAGCGGGAGCATTGCAGATACGCAGTATTTT	CASSPNSGSIADTQYF
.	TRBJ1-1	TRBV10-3	TGTGCCATCAGTGGGGGGGCGGGGTACACTGAAGCTTTCTTT	CAISGGAGYTEAFF
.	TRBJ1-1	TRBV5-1	TGCGCCAGCAGCTTGGGCTCAGCGCTGAACACTGAAGCTTTCTTT	CASSLGSALNTEAFF
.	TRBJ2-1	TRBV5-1	TGCGCCAGCTCTTTCGTCGAGGCGGATGAGCAGTTCTTC	CASSFVEADEQFF
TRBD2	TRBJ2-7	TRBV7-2	TGTGCCAGCAGCTTAGCCGGTAGCGGGAGGACCCTATCCTACGAGCAGTACTTC	CASSLAGSGRTLSYEQYF
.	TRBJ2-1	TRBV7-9	TGTGCCAGCAGCTCCCTCCCCCTCCAACGCACCTACAATGAGCAGTTCTTC	CASSSLPLQRTYNEQFF
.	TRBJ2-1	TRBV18	TGTGCCAGCTCACCAACACGGGGGAGCTCCTACAATGAGCAGTTCTTC	CASSPTRGSSYNEQFF
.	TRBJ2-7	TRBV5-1	TGCGCCAGCAGCTTGGAAGGGGACGTCGGGTACTTC	CASSLEGDVGYF
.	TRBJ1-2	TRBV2	TGTGCCAGCAGTGCTGTTGGGGGGAACGGCTACACCTTC	CASSAVGGNGYTF
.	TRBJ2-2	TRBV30	TGTGCCTACAACCTCGGGGGGCGGGAGCTGTTTTTT	CAYNLGGRELFF
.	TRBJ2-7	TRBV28	TGTGCCAGCAGCCCCGCACCCAGCCTCAAGCAGTACTTC	CASSPAPSLKQYF
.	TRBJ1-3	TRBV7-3	TGTGCCAGCAGCTTAAACGCACCGAGCTCTGGAAACACCATATATTTT	CASSLNAPSSGNTIYF
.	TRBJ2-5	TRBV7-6	TGTGCCAGCAGCTTAGGGCAGGGGCAGAAAGAGACCCAGTACTTC	CASSLGQGQKETQYF